These 21 T cell receptor beta chains originate from one sample sequenced in a study of cytomegalovirus exposure and HLA in healthy donors. Researchers ran the PCR with 60 Vbeta and 13 Jbeta primers. Sequenced by immunoSEQ multiplex PCR; TCRdb stores in-frame clones only, minus some. Its table lists 120,000 to 150,000 clones. The specimen was PBMCs. Receptors were obtained from a woman aged 50 to 60 in good health and CMV-seronegative.

The gene calls are TRBV18 and TRBJ2-4, with D possibly being TRBD1 (6 bases). The germline CDR1 and CDR2 sequences are KGHSH and LQKENI. The CDR3 runs to 16 residues. V shed 3 bases and J shed 0 bases, with 12 bases lying between them. For the CDR3, the DNA is TGTGCCAGCTCACCTTTACAGGGCTTAGCCAAAAACATTCAGTACTTC. Protein product: CASSPLQGLAKNIQYF. Drawing the rest from reference TRBV18 and TRBJ2-4, the complete variable domain is NAGVMQNPRHLVRRRGQEARLRCSPMKGHSHVYWYRQLPEEGLKFMVYLQKENIIDESGMPKERFSAEFPKEGPSILRIQQVVRGDSAAYFCASSPLQGLAKNIQYFGAGTRLSVL.

The genes are TRBV18 and TRBJ1-5, with 7 bases aligning to TRBD1. Germline CDR1 and CDR2: KGHSH and LQKENI. Unmatched junction bases numbered 6, after V lost 3 bases and J lost 1 base. The CDR3 spans 16 residues. The CDR3 sequence: CASSPVTGASNQPQHF. DNA of the CDR3: TGTGCCAGCTCACCTGTTACAGGGGCCAGCAATCAGCCCCAGCATTTT.

This chain uses TRBV7-2 with TRBJ1-5; no clear D. CDR1 and CDR2 (germline): SGHTA, FQGNSA. This CDR3 is 16 amino acids long. Trimming removed 0 bases from V and 2 bases from J, with 11 bases in between. CDR3 region: CASSLAFSAGNQPQHF. CDR3 DNA sequence: TGTGCCAGCAGCTTAGCGTTTTCAGCGGGCAATCAGCCCCAGCATTTT.

The chain is built from TRBV5-6 and TRBJ2-7; 8 positions agree with TRBD2. V was clipped by 1 base and J by 3 bases; unmatched bases: 3. Looked up from germline, CDR1 is SGHDT and CDR2 is YYEEEE. CDR3 length: 14 residues. In nucleotides, the CDR3 is TGTGCCAGCAGCTTGATCGGGACTAGCTACGAGCAGTACTTC. This codes for CASSLIGTSYEQYF.

The rearrangement joins TRBV4-1 to TRBJ2-4; possible D gene TRBD1, 6 bases. The CDR3 length is 18 residues. V was trimmed by 7 bases and J by 0 bases, leaving 22 bases between them. The germline CDR1 and CDR2 sequences are MGHRA and YSYEKL. CDR3 nucleotide sequence: TGCGCCAGCAACTCCAAGAGTCCCAGGGGAAGAGCCAAAAACATTCAGTACTTC. It specifies CASNSKSPRGRAKNIQYF.

The rearrangement uses TRBV5-3 and TRBJ2-4; 9 bases align to TRBD2. TRBV5-3 has ORF status, its function being uncertain. CDR3 length equals 19 residues. J gave up 0 bases and V 1 base, and 11 bases lay outside the gene matches. CDR3 protein: CARSLISGGCPLAKNIQYF. In DNA form, the CDR3 reads TGTGCCAGAAGCTTGATCAGCGGGGGGTGCCCCCTAGCCAAAAACATTCAGTACTTC.

The V gene is TRBV28, the J gene TRBJ2-7; D perhaps matches TRBD2 (6 bases). CDR3 length: 13 residues. The ends were cut back, 5 bases at V and 1 base at J, with 9 bases in the middle. The germline V gene has CDR1 MDHEN and CDR2 SYDVKM. CDR3 coding DNA: TGTGCCAGCAGTGTGGCGGGGTCCTACGAGCAGTACTTC. Translating gives CASSVAGSYEQYF.

This chain uses TRBV5-4 with TRBJ1-2, with D perhaps matching TRBD1 (6 bases). This CDR3 region has 12 residues. The V end was cut by 2 bases, the J end by 6 bases, with 8 bases between. Germline CDR1 reads SGHNT; CDR2 reads YYREEE (reference sequence). The CDR3 spells CASSFNRDGYTF. Here the CDR3 DNA reads TGTGCCAGCAGCTTTAACAGGGATGGCTACACCTTC.

V gene TRBV9 combines with J gene TRBJ2-7; 7 nucleotides agree with TRBD2. The CDR3 contains 15 residues. The J segment lost 7 bases and the V segment lost 4 bases, leaving 14 bases of the junction unmatched. The germline V gene encodes CDR1 SGDLS and CDR2 YYNGEE. The CDR3 loop reads CASSRSGERSGEQYF. The CDR3 coding sequence is TGTGCCAGCAGCAGAAGCGGGGAGCGTTCGGGGGAGCAGTACTTC.

V and J are TRBV6-1 and TRBJ1-5; 7 bases are a match to TRBD1. Germline loops: CDR1 MNHNS, CDR2 SASEGT. The J segment lost 13 bases and the V segment lost 3 bases, leaving 12 bases of the junction unmatched. There are 14 residues in the CDR3. DNA of the CDR3: TGTGCCAGCAGTGACGCCGGGACAGAAGGACCTCAGCATTTT. Translated: CASSDAGTEGPQHF.

The chain carries TRBV5-5 and TRBJ2-3, with 10 bases lining up with TRBD2. V gave up 4 bases and J gave up 3 bases; unmatched junction bases: 5. Germline-derived CDR1 and CDR2 are SGHKS and YYEKEE (reference sequence). The CDR3 is 15 residues long. This chain's CDR3 is CASSPGLAETDTQYF. Here the CDR3 DNA reads TGTGCCAGCAGCCCCGGACTAGCGGAAACAGATACGCAGTATTTT.

V gene TRBV28 combines with J gene TRBJ1-5; 7 bases match TRBD1. The CDR3 runs 17 residues. V trimming: 3 bases; J trimming: 0 bases; junction bases outside the gene matches: 8. In germline, CDR1 is MDHEN, CDR2 SYDVKM. This CDR3 is CASSFLDRTYSNQPQHF. The CDR3 bases are TGTGCCAGCAGTTTCCTGGACAGGACCTATAGCAATCAGCCCCAGCATTTT.

The chain employs TRBV7-9 and TRBJ1-2; maybe TRBD1 (6 bases). V was cut by 1 base and J by 6 bases, with 12 bases left in between. Germline CDR1 is SEHNR and CDR2 is FQNEAQ (reference sequence). The CDR3 is 14 residues long. As DNA, the CDR3 is TGTGCCAGCAGCTTAGACAGGGCGAGGAATGGCTACACCTTC. It translates to CASSLDRARNGYTF.

The J gene is TRBJ2-1, the V gene TRBV7-9; perhaps TRBD2 as D (6 bases). The V gene's germline CDR1 is SEHNR and CDR2 FQNEAQ (reference sequence). V was cut by 1 base and J by 5 bases, with 15 bases left in between. The CDR3 runs 16 residues. The CDR3 sequence: CASSLVGLAIHNEQFF. The CDR3, as DNA: TGTGCCAGCAGCTTAGTGGGTCTAGCGATCCACAATGAGCAGTTCTTC.

V gene TRBV9 combines with J gene TRBJ2-5; 10 bases are a match to TRBD1. Losses at the gene ends were 4 bases for V and 5 bases for J; bases not matched to a gene: 5. Germline V gene sequence: CDR1 SGDLS, CDR2 YYNGEE. The CDR3 is 14 amino acids. CDR3 sequence reads: CASSLRTGGETQYF. DNA for the CDR3: TGTGCCAGCAGCCTCAGGACAGGGGGGGAGACCCAGTACTTC.

The chain couples TRBV19 to TRBJ2-1, with D unresolved. The V gene's germline CDR1 is LNHDA and CDR2 SQIVND (reference sequence). The V and J ends lost 3 bases and 8 bases respectively, with 17 bases between them. The CDR3 has 15 residues. Here the CDR3 reads CASSMVGPLGDEQFF. In DNA, the CDR3 is TGTGCCAGTAGTATGGTAGGCCCTTTGGGCGATGAGCAGTTCTTC.

The genes are TRBV27 and TRBJ2-6, with a possible D match to TRBD1 (7 bases). The CDR3 sequence is 17 residues long. CDR1 MNHEY and CDR2 SMNVEV come from the germline V gene (reference sequence). The V gene lost 5 bases and the J gene lost 1 base, with 15 bases spanning the gap. Here the CDR3 DNA reads TGTGCCAGCAGTCAGGGGGGACAGATATCTGGGGCCAACGTCCTGACTTTC. Amino acid sequence: CASSQGGQISGANVLTF.

The chain links TRBV4-1 to TRBJ2-7, with D hard to call. Trimming stripped 4 bases from V and 0 bases from J, with 13 bases between. This CDR3 region has 15 residues. Germline V lookup: CDR1 MGHRA, CDR2 YSYEKL. In nucleotides, the CDR3 is TGCGCCAGCAGCCCCTCTGGCTACAGCTCCTACGAGCAGTACTTC. The encoded protein is CASSPSGYSSYEQYF.

V and J are TRBV11-3 and TRBJ2-1; no clear D. Germline V lookup: CDR1 SGHNT, CDR2 YENEEA. V was clipped by 2 bases and J by 7 bases, with 9 bases between them. CDR3 length: 13 amino acids. CDR3 nucleotides: TGTGCCAGCAGCTTAAATAGCCTGAATGAGCAGTTCTTC. It specifies CASSLNSLNEQFF.

This chain connects TRBV4-1 to TRBJ2-5; 11 nucleotides agree with TRBD2. This CDR3 comprises 18 residues. V shed 4 bases, J shed 1 base, and the junction held 11 bases outside the gene matches. Germline values: CDR1 MGHRA, CDR2 YSYEKL. The CDR3 here is CASSLLLRLAGIQETQYF. DNA for the CDR3: TGCGCCAGCAGCCTTCTCCTTCGACTAGCGGGAATCCAAGAGACCCAGTACTTC.

The chain combines TRBV19 with TRBJ1-4; D perhaps matches TRBD1 (5 bases). Germline assignment: CDR1 LNHDA and CDR2 SQIVND (reference sequence). This CDR3 is 13 amino acids long. V was cut by 9 bases and J by 8 bases, with 16 bases left in between. For the CDR3, the DNA is TGTGCCAGCCAAACAACCTACAGGGAAAAACTGTTTTTT. Translated, it gives CASQTTYREKLFF.